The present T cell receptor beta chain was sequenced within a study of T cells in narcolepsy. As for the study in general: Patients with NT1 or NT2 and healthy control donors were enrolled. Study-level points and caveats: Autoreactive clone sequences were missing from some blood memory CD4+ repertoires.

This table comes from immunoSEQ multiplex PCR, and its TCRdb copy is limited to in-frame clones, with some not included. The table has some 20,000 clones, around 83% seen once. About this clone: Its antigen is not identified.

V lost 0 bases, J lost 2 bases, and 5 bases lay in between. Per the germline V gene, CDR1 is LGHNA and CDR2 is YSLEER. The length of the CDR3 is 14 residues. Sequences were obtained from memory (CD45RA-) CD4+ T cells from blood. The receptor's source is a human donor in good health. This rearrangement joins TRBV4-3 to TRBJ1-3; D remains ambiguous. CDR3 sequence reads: CASSQDKTGNTIYF. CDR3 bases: TGCGCCAGCAGCCAAGATAAGACTGGAAACACCATATATTTT.